The rows below give T cell receptor beta chains drawn from one sample of a study of post-analysis software for immune sequencing data. TCRdb re-analysed the PCR reads in MiXCR, keeping a single row per CDR3 protein. The sample records about 540,000 distinct CDR3 sequences, around a third being singletons. Sequencing was done on a sample of blood. The receptors originated from a girl aged 2-17 years with multiple sclerosis. Both conserved end residues are part of each CDR3. The D gene is left open where the match is weak. For some rows the clone size is stated as once, few or many, or as a class when expanded; others skip it.

v_call,j_call,d_call,clone_size,cdr3_nt,cdr3_aa
TRBV7-8,TRBJ1-2,TRBD1,NA,TGTGCCAGCAGCCTCGGGACAGGGGGAAATGGCTACACCTTC,CASSLGTGGNGYTF
TRBV6-5,TRBJ2-1,NA,NA,TGTGCCAGCTGCCCTTCCCGGGGATCTGGCGAGCAGTTCTTC,CASCPSRGSGEQFF
TRBV20-1,TRBJ2-6,NA,NA,TGCAGTGCTAGAGAGGGCCGGGTTACCGGGGCCAACGTCCGGACTTTC,CSAREGRVTGANVRTF
TRBV10-3,TRBJ2-3,TRBD2,NA,TGTGCCATCACGACTAGCGGGGCTGATACGCAGTATTTT,CAITTSGADTQYF
TRBV5-1,TRBJ2-1,NA,NA,TGCGCCAGCAGAAGCGAGAATGAGCAGTTCTTC,CASRSENEQFF
TRBV6-1,TRBJ2-5,TRBD1,NA,TGTGCCAGCAGTAATTTCCAGGGGGCGTGGGAGACCCAGTACTTC,CASSNFQGAWETQYF
TRBV7-9,TRBJ2-3,TRBD2,NA,TGTGCCAGCAGAGGCGGGGGGGCCATCGTAACGCAGTATTTT,CASRGGGAIVTQYF
TRBV12-3/TRBV12-4,TRBJ2-7,NA,NA,TGTGCCAGCAGTTTTGCCTGGAGCTCCTACGAGCAGTACTTC,CASSFAWSSYEQYF
TRBV20-1,TRBJ2-3,NA,NA,TGCAGTGCTAGAGACGTATCTACGGGAGAACGGGGGACGCAGTATTTT,CSARDVSTGERGTQYF
TRBV20-1,TRBJ1-4,TRBD1,few,TGCAGTGCTAGTGGGACAGCAACTAATGAAAAACTGTTTTTT,CSASGTATNEKLFF
TRBV5-1,TRBJ2-3,NA,NA,TGCGCCAGCAGCTTGGGCACGGGTAGTGCAGATACGCAGTATTTT,CASSLGTGSADTQYF
TRBV29-1,TRBJ2-5,NA,NA,TGCAGCGCCGGGGACGGTGGTCTTGGCGGGACCCAGTACTTC,CSAGDGGLGGTQYF
TRBV20-1,TRBJ1-1,NA,few,TGCAGTGCAAGGGGTTCCCCTATGAACACTGAAGCTTTCTTT,CSARGSPMNTEAFF
TRBV5-1,TRBJ2-3,NA,many,TGTGCCAGCAGTAGTGACCGAAGCACAGATACGCAGTATTTT,CASSSDRSTDTQYF
TRBV5-1,TRBJ2-5,NA,few,TGCGCCAGCAGGTTGCTCGAGGAGACCCAGTACTTC,CASRLLEETQYF
TRBV12-3/TRBV12-4,TRBJ2-3,NA,NA,TGTGCCAGCAGTTTATTTAGCGCAGATACGCAGTATTTT,CASSLFSADTQYF
TRBV5-1,TRBJ2-1,TRBD2,NA,TGCGCCAGCAGCTTGGCAGGGGCCGGGGGGGATGAGCAGTTCTTC,CASSLAGAGGDEQFF
TRBV20-1,TRBJ1-1,NA,NA,TGCAGTGCTAGAGTGGAGTGGGTCACTGAAGCTTTCTTT,CSARVEWVTEAFF
TRBV27,TRBJ1-4,NA,NA,TGTGCCAGCAGTTTATGGCCAGGCCAGAATGAAAAGCTGTTTTTT,CASSLWPGQNEKLFF
TRBV29-1,TRBJ1-2,NA,NA,TGCAGCGTTACTCAGAACTATGGCTACACCTTC,CSVTQNYGYTF
TRBV4-1,TRBJ2-5,NA,NA,TGCGCCAGCAGCCAACACATCCAAGAGACCCAGTACTTC,CASSQHIQETQYF
TRBV9,TRBJ2-7,TRBD1,few,TGTGCCAGCAGCTCCCGGGACAGGGGGTCGGGAGAGCAGTACTTC,CASSSRDRGSGEQYF
TRBV29-1,TRBJ1-4,TRBD1,once,TGCAGCGGAGGGACAGGGGGCGCGTTAGGTGAAAAACTGTTTTTT,CSGGTGGALGEKLFF
TRBV4-2,TRBJ1-5,NA,NA,TGTGCCAGCAGCACGAACCCAGGGAATCAGCCCCAGCATTTT,CASSTNPGNQPQHF
TRBV24-1,TRBJ2-4,NA,few,TGTGCCACCAGTGGCCCGGGGGGCCTGAACATTCAGTACTTC,CATSGPGGLNIQYF
TRBV6-5,TRBJ1-1,NA,NA,TGTGCCAGCAGTTACCATAGTCGAAGGGCTTTCTTT,CASSYHSRRAFF
TRBV6-5,TRBJ1-5,NA,few,TGTGCCAGCAGACCACATGGATCCAATCAGCCCCAGCATTTT,CASRPHGSNQPQHF
TRBV9,TRBJ2-1,NA,NA,TGTGCCAGCAGCTCCGGGTCGGCACTAGGCAATGAGCAGTTCTTC,CASSSGSALGNEQFF
TRBV29-1,TRBJ1-1,NA,few,TGCAGCGTTGTCGACGTGGGGACTGAAGCTTTCTTT,CSVVDVGTEAFF
TRBV5-1,TRBJ2-2,NA,few,TGCGCCAGCAGCTTGGTGGGGGGTTCGGACACCGGGGAGCTGTTTTTT,CASSLVGGSDTGELFF
TRBV12-3/TRBV12-4,TRBJ2-7,TRBD2,NA,TGTGCCAGCACCCTTGAACTAGCGGGGAGGCTCTACGAGCAGTACTTC,CASTLELAGRLYEQYF
TRBV4-1,TRBJ2-5,NA,NA,TGCGCCAGCAGCCAAGACTGGCCACCCTCCACTCCAGAGACCCAGTACTTC,CASSQDWPPSTPETQYF
TRBV9,TRBJ2-1,NA,NA,TGTGCCAGCAGCGTAGCTAGCCACAATGATCAGTTCTTC,CASSVASHNDQFF
TRBV5-1,TRBJ1-1,NA,NA,TGCGCCAGCAGCTGGAGCCTACAGACCATGAACACTGAAGCTTTCTTT,CASSWSLQTMNTEAFF
TRBV15,TRBJ1-1,NA,few,TGTGCCACCAGCAGAGAGGCGGGGGTTCAAGCTTTCTTT,CATSREAGVQAFF
TRBV12-3/TRBV12-4,TRBJ2-1,NA,few,TGTGCCAGCAGTTTATCACAGGCGTACAATGAGCAGTTCTTC,CASSLSQAYNEQFF
TRBV20-1,TRBJ1-5,NA,few,TGCAGTGCTAGAATTCCGTTCATTAGCAATCAGCCCCAGCATTTT,CSARIPFISNQPQHF
TRBV10-3,TRBJ1-2,NA,many,TGTGCCATCAGTGAGTCTGGAGAGAATGGCTACACCTTC,CAISESGENGYTF
TRBV5-6,TRBJ1-2,NA,few,TGTGCCAGCAGCTTGGGATTCGGGGATCTGGATGGCTACACCTTC,CASSLGFGDLDGYTF
TRBV6-5,TRBJ2-5,TRBD2,few,TGTGCCAGCAGTTACTCGACGGGGGGCCAAGAGACCCAGTACTTC,CASSYSTGGQETQYF
TRBV6-2/TRBV6-3,TRBJ2-1,TRBD2,NA,TGTGCCAGCAGTTACCAAGCGGGGTATCGGAATGAGCAGTTCTTC,CASSYQAGYRNEQFF
TRBV3-1,TRBJ2-7,TRBD1,NA,TGTGCCAGCACTAACCGGGACAGACCCTACGAGCAGTACTTC,CASTNRDRPYEQYF
TRBV11-3,TRBJ1-5,NA,NA,TGTGCCAGAGGAGCCAGGGGAGGGGTCGATAGTACCTATAGCAATCAGCCCCAGCATTTT,CARGARGGVDSTYSNQPQHF